In its sample, the clone carrying this TCR beta chain was seen many times. Its matching antigen is unknown. The team produced cDNA through 5'RACE using 10-nucleotide random UMIs. TCRdb re-called the 5' RACE reads through MiXCR, storing one row per CDR3 protein. The sample includes tens of thousands of distinct CDR3 sequences, 9% to 10% of them seen just once. Noted time point: longitudinal time-point 1 (baseline). Unsorted libraries used 2 million PBMCs kept at -80 degrees C. The data are from a study of neurological immune-mediated disorders. Study-wide results and caveats: HTLV-1-associated myelopathy led in TCR clonal expansion, while multiple sclerosis ranked lowest, below healthy controls. Expanded clones shared no CDR3 amino acid sequences across subjects, suggesting private repertoires in all groups.

The CDR3 is made up of 16 amino acids. The germline V gene has CDR1 SQVTM and CDR2 ANQGSEA. Trimming cost V 7 bases and J 0 bases; bases outside gene matches: 14. The V and J genes are TRBV29-1 and TRBJ2-7; TRBD1 agrees at 8 bases. This clonotype was sampled from a woman aged 40 to 55 in good health. The sequenced sample was PBMCs. For the CDR3, the DNA is TGCAGCGCCTCAGACAGGGGCGGTAGGAGCTCCTACGAGCAGTACTTC. Residues: CSASDRGGRSSYEQYF.